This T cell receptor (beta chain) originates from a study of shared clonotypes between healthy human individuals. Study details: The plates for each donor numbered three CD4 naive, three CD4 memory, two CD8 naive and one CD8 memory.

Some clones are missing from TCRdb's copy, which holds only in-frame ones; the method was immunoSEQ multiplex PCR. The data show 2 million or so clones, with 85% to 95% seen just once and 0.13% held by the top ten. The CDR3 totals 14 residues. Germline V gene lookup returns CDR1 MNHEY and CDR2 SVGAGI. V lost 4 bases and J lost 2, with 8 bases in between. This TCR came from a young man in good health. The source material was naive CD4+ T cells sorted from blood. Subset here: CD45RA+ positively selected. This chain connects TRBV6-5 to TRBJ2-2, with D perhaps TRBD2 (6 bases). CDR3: CASSWGENTGELFF. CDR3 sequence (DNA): TGTGCCAGCAGTTGGGGGGAAAACACCGGGGAGCTGTTTTTT.